The 14 T cell receptor beta chains below all came from one sample that was sequenced in a study of blood T cells in healthy people across ages. Together with a sample-barcoded 5' primer, a J-beta primer mix was included in a second PCR lasting about 7 to 11 cycles. TCRdb re-called the 5' RACE reads through MiXCR, storing one row per CDR3 protein. The sample lists nearly 800,000 distinct CDR3 sequences, roughly 25% occurring once. These data also formed part of another study, on T cells of mothers and their children.

The sample taken for sequencing was blood. The receptors stem from a boy aged 10-17 years in good health.

The chain has TRBV5-1 and TRBJ2-7; maybe TRBD2 (5 bases). V was cut by 4 bases and J by 3 bases, with 20 bases left in between. CDR1 and CDR2 from the germline V gene are SGHRS and YFSETQ. The CDR3 runs to 16 residues. The chain's CDR3 is CASSTTSGEGYYEQYF. For the CDR3, the DNA is TGCGCCAGCAGCACTACCTCCGGGGAAGGCTACTACGAGCAGTACTTC. Full variable domain (outside the CDR3, taken from reference TRBV5-1 and TRBJ2-7): KAGVTQTPRYLIKTRGQQVTLSCSPISGHRSVSWYQQTPGQGLQFLFEYFSETQRNKGNFPGRFSGRQFSNSRSEMNVSTLELGDSALYLCASSTTSGEGYYEQYFGPGTRLTVT.

V is TRBV14 and J is TRBJ2-7; D unclear. Trimming took 0 bases from V and 4 from J, leaving 16 bases between them. Germline V gives CDR1 SGHDN, CDR2 FVKESK. This CDR3 spans 16 amino acids. The CDR3 region has the DNA TGTGCCAGCAGCCAAGAATCCTGGCCGACTTTTTACGAGCAGTACTTC. Encoded protein: CASSQESWPTFYEQYF.

The V call is TRBV24-1, the J call TRBJ2-1; 10 nucleotides agree with TRBD2. This CDR3 has 18 amino acids. Germline loops: CDR1 KGHDR, CDR2 SFDVKD. V gave up 4 bases and J gave up 4 bases; unmatched junction bases: 12. The CDR3 coding sequence is TGTGCCACCAGTGACCAACGGACTAGCGGCGGTCTTTACAATGAGCAGTTCTTC. This gives the protein CATSDQRTSGGLYNEQFF.

The table lists this clonotype with a few counts. The chain joins TRBV6-2 or TRBV6-3 to TRBJ1-1, with 7 bases aligning to TRBD1. J lost 3 bases, V lost 7 bases, and 8 bases had no gene match. The germline V gene encodes CDR1 MNHEY and CDR2 SVGEGT. CDR3 length: 14 residues. The CDR3 loop is CASNRQGVDTEAFF. In DNA, the CDR3 is TGTGCCAGCAATCGACAGGGTGTGGACACTGAAGCTTTCTTT.

CDR3 loop: CASSLGGRGSNQPQHF. The CDR3 DNA reads as TGTGCCAGCAGTTTGGGAGGCCGGGGGAGCAATCAGCCCCAGCATTTT. This chain connects TRBV28 to TRBJ1-5, with D maybe TRBD1 (5 bases). The CDR3 runs 16 residues. From germline, CDR1 is MDHEN and CDR2 SYDVKM. V lost 3 bases to trimming and J lost 1 base, with 13 bases between them.

The sample holds a few counts of this clonotype. The rearrangement joins TRBV12-3 or TRBV12-4 to TRBJ2-7; possibly TRBD1 or TRBD2 for D (5 bases each). With 6 bases removed from V and 2 bases from J, the gap between germline ends came to 17 bases. The CDR3 totals 15 residues. The CDR3 region is CASSPTGRAPYEQYF. The CDR3 bases are TGTGCCAGCAGCCCGACGGGACGGGCCCCCTACGAGCAGTACTTC.

This clonotype came up a few times. This chain uses TRBV7-9 with TRBJ2-5; 9 bases align to TRBD2. The germline V gene has CDR1 SEHNR and CDR2 FQNEAQ (reference sequence). This CDR3 has 16 residues. The junction had 8 bases not matched to a gene; V was cut back by 5 bases and J by 1 base. CDR3 protein: CASSNRISGSQETQYF. CDR3 sequence (DNA): TGTGCCAGCAGCAACCGGATTAGCGGGAGCCAAGAGACCCAGTACTTC.

In its sample, this clonotype was seen a few times. The chain employs TRBV5-6 and TRBJ2-5; D might be TRBD2 (6 bases). The germline gives CDR1 SGHDT, CDR2 YYEEEE. Trimming left V 5 bases short and J 5 bases short, with 13 bases between. CDR3 length: 13 residues. In DNA form, the CDR3 reads TGTGCCAGCAGACTAGCAGGGAATGAGACCCAGTACTTC. The encoded protein is CASRLAGNETQYF.

This clonotype was seen only a few times. The chain couples TRBV25-1 to TRBJ2-5; 8 positions agree with TRBD1. V lost 2 bases and J lost 5; bases outside the gene matches: 19. In germline, CDR1 is MGHDK, CDR2 SYGVNS. This CDR3 is 19 amino acids long. CDR3 amino acids: CASSEGLYRFGTGAETQYF. CDR3 sequence (DNA): TGTGCCAGCAGTGAAGGCCTGTACAGGTTCGGGACAGGAGCTGAGACCCAGTACTTC.

The V gene is TRBV6-1, the J gene TRBJ2-1; weak D call: TRBD2 (7 bases). CDR3 size: 16 residues. Germline V CDR1 and CDR2: MNHNS, SASEGT. Between the trimmed V and J ends, which lost 6 bases and 0 bases, there was a span of 15 bases. The CDR3 loop reads CASRTWGGSSYNEQFF. The CDR3 nucleotides are TGTGCCAGCAGGACGTGGGGGGGCTCCTCCTACAATGAGCAGTTCTTC.

The rearrangement uses TRBV4-1 and TRBJ1-2; D is possibly TRBD1 (6 bases). CDR1 and CDR2 from the germline V gene are MGHRA and YSYEKL. The CDR3 spans 15 residues. V lost 4 bases and J lost 4, with 16 bases in between. CDR3 sequence: CASSPLGGFIYGYTF. The DNA of the CDR3 is TGCGCCAGCAGCCCCCTCGGGGGCTTCATCTATGGCTACACCTTC.

The gene calls are TRBV20-1 and TRBJ2-1, with 7 bases identical to TRBD2. In germline, CDR1 is DFQATT, CDR2 SNEGSKA (reference sequence). The CDR3 extends over 16 amino acids. The junction had 7 bases not matched to a gene; V was cut back by 2 bases and J by 0 bases. DNA for the CDR3: TGCAGTGCTAGATCGGTGCGGGAGAGCTCCTACAATGAGCAGTTCTTC. It translates to CSARSVRESSYNEQFF.

The chain has TRBV6-6 and TRBJ1-3; unclear D gene. The length of the CDR3 is 13 residues. Germline-derived CDR1 and CDR2 are MNHNY and SVGAGI (reference sequence). V lost 5 bases to trimming and J lost 8 bases, with 13 bases between them. CDR3 DNA: TGTGCCAGCAGTCTGGGCCCCGGAGACACCATATATTTT. This encodes CASSLGPGDTIYF.

This clonotype was found a few times. V gene TRBV27 combines with J gene TRBJ2-3, with a weak D call TRBD1 (6 bases). V was shortened by 6 bases and J by 11 bases, with 15 bases between the two germline ends. Germline V gene lookup returns CDR1 MNHEY and CDR2 SMNVEV (reference sequence). This CDR3 contains 12 residues. CDR3 DNA sequence: TGTGCCAGCAGCCCTAGGCGACAGGAGCAGTATTTT. Translation: CASSPRRQEQYF.